This T cell receptor beta chain originates from a study of shared clonotypes between healthy human individuals. Broader study findings: Around 5% was the fraction of naive CD4 clonotypes found shared across a few donors.

Trimming took off 6 bases at V and 8 bases at J, with 8 bases between the two ends. This CDR3 has 11 amino acids. Germline-derived CDR1 and CDR2 are ENHRY and SYGVKD. This clone was seen at least ten times. Its target is not known. The test was conducted at deep level. Here immunoSEQ multiplex PCR was the method, and the copy in TCRdb shows in-frame clones only, minus some. Of roughly 1,100,000 clones in the sample, about 77% are singletons; the top ten hold around 1.4%. The source is a man between 18 and 35 years old in good health. This sequence joins TRBV10-3 and TRBJ1-3; D is ambiguous. Specimen: memory CD4+ T cells sorted from blood. The subset denotes: CD45RA-negative fraction. The chain's CDR3 is CAIRAEDTIYF. For the CDR3, the DNA is TGTGCCATCAGGGCGGAAGACACCATATATTTT.